This is a list of T cell receptor beta chains from one sample in a study of OX40 agonist ivuxolimab in advanced cancers. Libraries were prepared by immunoSEQ multiplex PCR; TCRdb keeps only in-frame clonotypes and omits some of them. The sample lists about 79,000 clones, about four fifths occurring once. Specimen: CD4+ or CD8+ T cells sorted from blood, collected in a trial of the OX40 agonist ivuxolimab. The receptor set was obtained from an adult with an advanced solid tumor such as melanoma, head and neck, liver or kidney cancer. The CDR3 runs from the conserved cysteine through the conserved F or W. Each record gives: V gene, J gene, D gene, clone size, CDR3 protein, CDR3 DNA. D genes are given only for firm matches. Rows may omit the clone size; those that give it use once, few, many or a size class.

>TRBV29-1|TRBJ1-1|TRBD1|NA
CSGVTGVRTEAFF
TGCAGCGGAGTAACAGGGGTCAGGACTGAAGCTTTCTTT
>TRBV10-3|TRBJ2-3|TRBD1|once
CAISQTTGSTDTQYF
TGTGCCATCAGCCAAACGACAGGGAGCACAGATACGCAGTATTTT
>TRBV11-2|TRBJ2-7|TRBD2|NA
CASSLTYRGVAEQYF
TGTGCCAGCAGCTTAACCTATCGGGGGGTTGCCGAGCAGTACTTC
>TRBV7-3|TRBJ2-1|TRBD2|NA
CASSLILAGRNEQFF
TGTGCCAGCAGCTTAATCCTAGCGGGACGCAATGAGCAGTTCTTC
>TRBV7-8|TRBJ2-7|NA|NA
CASSLAQGHEQYF
TGTGCCAGCAGCCTGGCCCAGGGCCACGAGCAGTACTTC
>TRBV25-1|TRBJ2-7|NA|NA
CASSGTASSYEQYF
TGTGCCAGCAGTGGAACGGCGAGCTCCTACGAGCAGTACTTC
>TRBV23-1|TRBJ2-2|NA|NA
CASSKRGLNTGELFF
TGCGCCAGCAGTAAACGCGGACTTAACACCGGGGAGCTGTTTTTT
>TRBV5-6|TRBJ2-5|TRBD1|NA
CASSSPRQGWETQYF
TGTGCCAGCAGCTCTCCCCGACAGGGGTGGGAGACCCAGTACTTC
>TRBV7-2|TRBJ2-2|TRBD2|NA
CASSLASRGGATNTGELFF
TGTGCCAGCAGCTTAGCGAGTCGCGGGGGGGCGACGAACACCGGGGAGCTGTTTTTT
>TRBV28|TRBJ2-7|NA|NA
CASRVGGYYEQYF
TGTGCCAGCAGGGTCGGGGGCTACTACGAGCAGTACTTC
>TRBV19|TRBJ1-5|NA|NA
CATRLGGNQPQHF
TGTGCCACCCGCCTGGGAGGGAATCAGCCCCAGCATTTT
>TRBV6-1|TRBJ2-2|NA|once
CASSAQASGTGELFF
TGTGCCAGCAGTGCCCAGGCGTCTGGGACCGGGGAGCTGTTTTTT
>TRBV5-4|TRBJ1-1|TRBD1|NA
CASSFTGDPEAFF
TGTGCCAGCAGCTTCACAGGGGATCCTGAAGCTTTCTTT
>TRBV5-1|TRBJ1-4|NA|NA
CASSLRQLATNEKLFF
TGCGCCAGCAGCTTACGACAGCTTGCAACTAATGAAAAACTGTTTTTT
>TRBV10-3|TRBJ1-4|TRBD1|NA
CATSHDREREKLFF
TGTGCCACCAGCCACGACAGGGAACGTGAAAAACTGTTTTTT
>TRBV29-1|TRBJ2-7|NA|NA
CSVGREQPYEQYF
TGCAGCGTTGGGAGGGAACAACCTTACGAGCAGTACTTC
>TRBV28|TRBJ1-2|NA|NA
CATAAGTANYGYTF
TGTGCCACAGCAGCCGGGACGGCTAACTATGGCTACACCTTC
>TRBV10-3|TRBJ2-5|TRBD2|NA
CAISGRAGGLETQYF
TGTGCCATCAGTGGCCGAGCGGGAGGGCTAGAGACCCAGTACTTC
>TRBV18|TRBJ2-3|NA|once
CASSPLGGGTDTQYF
TGTGCCAGCTCACCATTGGGCGGGGGCACAGATACGCAGTATTTT
>TRBV5-6|TRBJ2-5|NA|NA
CASSLFELEETQYF
TGTGCCAGCAGCTTGTTTGAGCTGGAAGAGACCCAGTACTTC
>TRBV28|TRBJ2-6|NA|NA
CASSLPGIHSGANVLTF
TGTGCCAGCAGTTTGCCCGGAATTCACTCTGGGGCCAACGTCCTGACTTTC
>TRBV7-2|TRBJ1-3|NA|NA
CASSLVGSGNTIYF
TGTGCCAGCAGCTTAGTTGGGAGCGGAAACACCATATATTTT
>TRBV6-5|TRBJ1-2|NA|NA
CASSYSRTNYGYTF
TGTGCCAGCAGTTACTCGAGAACTAACTATGGCTACACCTTC
>TRBV19|TRBJ2-3|NA|NA
CASSTLRALTDTQYF
TGTGCCAGTAGTACCCTGCGAGCTCTCACAGATACGCAGTATTTT
>TRBV29-1|TRBJ2-3|NA|NA
CSVEGPGDTQYF
TGCAGCGTCGAAGGGCCGGGAGATACGCAGTATTTT
>TRBV10-1|TRBJ1-4|NA|NA
CASSEGKTGLGKLFF
TGCGCCAGCAGTGAGGGAAAAACAGGGCTAGGAAAACTGTTTTTT
>TRBV10-3|TRBJ2-6|TRBD1|NA
CAISDAQGADSGANVLTF
TGTGCCATCAGTGACGCCCAGGGGGCCGACTCTGGGGCCAACGTCCTGACTTTC
>TRBV5-1|TRBJ2-5|NA|NA
CASSLTGRKETQYF
TGCGCCAGCAGCTTGACGGGACGGAAAGAGACCCAGTACTTC
>TRBV5-1|TRBJ2-7|TRBD1|NA
CASMRDRGNEQYF
TGCGCCAGCATGCGGGACAGGGGTAACGAGCAGTACTTC
>TRBV5-6|TRBJ2-7|NA|once
CASSLDVEQYF
TGTGCCAGCAGCTTGGATGTCGAGCAGTACTTC
>TRBV5-4|TRBJ2-6|NA|NA
CASSLKVDSGANVLTF
TGTGCCAGCAGCCTGAAGGTGGACTCTGGGGCCAACGTCCTGACTTTC
>TRBV28|TRBJ1-5|NA|NA
CAGTNYQPQHF
TGTGCCGGCACCAATTATCAGCCCCAGCATTTT
>TRBV19|TRBJ2-7|NA|NA
CASSIYGEQYF
TGTGCCAGTAGTATATATGGCGAGCAGTACTTC
>TRBV18|TRBJ2-5|NA|NA
CASSPRTRAQQETQYF
TGTGCCAGCTCACCGAGGACCCGGGCTCAGCAAGAGACCCAGTACTTC
>TRBV7-3|TRBJ2-3|TRBD2|NA
CASSLGTSGRSGDTQYF
TGTGCCAGCAGCTTAGGGACTAGCGGGAGGTCTGGAGATACGCAGTATTTT
>TRBV5-5|TRBJ1-4|NA|NA
CASSFGQINEKLFF
TGTGCCAGCAGCTTCGGCCAGATAAATGAAAAACTGTTTTTT
>TRBV9|TRBJ2-2|NA|NA
CASSVYDNAGELFF
TGTGCCAGCAGCGTATATGATAACGCCGGGGAGCTGTTTTTT
>TRBV7-2|TRBJ2-7|TRBD1|NA
CASSSGTGTGAYEQYF
TGTGCCAGCAGCTCAGGGACCGGGACAGGGGCCTACGAGCAGTACTTC
>TRBV2|TRBJ2-1|NA|NA
CASTRASYNEQFF
TGTGCCAGCACCCGGGCCTCCTACAATGAGCAGTTCTTC
>TRBV4-1|TRBJ2-5|TRBD2|NA
CASSWGGTEETQYF
TGCGCCAGCAGCTGGGGGGGGACGGAAGAGACCCAGTACTTC
>TRBV6-1|TRBJ1-2|NA|NA
CASSVGGYGYTF
TGTGCCAGCAGTGTAGGAGGGTACGGCTACACCTTC
>TRBV7-2|TRBJ2-7|NA|NA
CASSLAGSYEQYF
TGTGCCAGCAGCTTAGCAGGGTCCTACGAGCAGTACTTC
>TRBV5-1|TRBJ2-7|NA|once
CASSELSYEQYF
TGCGCCAGCAGCGAGCTTTCCTACGAGCAGTACTTC
>TRBV25-1|TRBJ1-2|NA|few
CASSADSLYGYTF
TGTGCCAGCAGTGCGGACAGTCTGTATGGCTACACCTTC
>TRBV2|TRBJ2-2|NA|few
CASSGQARTGELFF
TGTGCCAGCAGTGGACAAGCGCGCACCGGGGAGCTGTTTTTT
>TRBV28|TRBJ2-1|TRBD2|NA
CASSPTSGSSRNEQFF
TGTGCCAGCAGCCCGACTAGCGGGAGTTCGCGGAATGAGCAGTTCTTC
>TRBV6-6|TRBJ2-1|TRBD2|once
CASMSSGGHNEQFF
TGTGCCAGCATGTCTAGCGGGGGTCATAATGAGCAGTTCTTC
>TRBV4-3|TRBJ2-1|NA|NA
CASSQLLPSDEQFF
TGCGCCAGCAGCCAGCTACTCCCCTCGGATGAGCAGTTCTTC
>TRBV7-2|TRBJ2-5|NA|NA
CASSLGLSKETQYF
TGTGCCAGCAGCTTGGGTCTTTCAAAAGAGACCCAGTACTTC
>TRBV5-1|TRBJ1-4|TRBD1|few
CASSFYWDRAADEKLFF
TGCGCCAGCAGCTTCTATTGGGACAGGGCAGCCGATGAAAAACTGTTTTTT
>TRBV5-6|TRBJ2-2|NA|NA
CASSLVRTMNTGELFF
TGTGCCAGCAGCTTGGTACGTACGATGAACACCGGGGAGCTGTTTTTT
>TRBV19|TRBJ1-6|NA|NA
CASKHTASSYNSPLHF
TGTGCCAGTAAGCACACAGCGAGCTCCTATAATTCACCCCTCCACTTT
>TRBV7-2|TRBJ2-7|NA|NA
CASSLTHGGYEQYF
TGTGCCAGCAGCCTAACCCACGGGGGTTACGAGCAGTACTTC
>TRBV23-1|TRBJ2-5|TRBD2|NA
CASSYGTSGQETQYF
TGCGCCAGCAGTTACGGGACTAGCGGACAAGAGACCCAGTACTTC
>TRBV6-5|TRBJ1-5|TRBD1|NA
CASAGTGNQPQHF
TGTGCCAGCGCCGGGACAGGGAATCAGCCCCAGCATTTT
>TRBV5-1|TRBJ2-2|NA|NA
CASTPDGGIGGELFF
TGCGCCAGCACCCCGGACGGGGGTATTGGCGGGGAGCTGTTTTTT
>TRBV29-1|TRBJ2-7|NA|NA
CSVAGTSYEQYF
TGCAGCGTTGCAGGAACCTCCTACGAGCAGTACTTC
>TRBV11-1|TRBJ2-1|TRBD2|NA
CASSPGTSGEQFF
TGTGCCAGCAGCCCCGGGACTAGCGGTGAGCAGTTCTTC
>TRBV18|TRBJ2-1|TRBD1|NA
CASSPLQGNEQFF
TGTGCCAGCTCACCCCTACAGGGGAATGAGCAGTTCTTC